One sample yielded the 30 T cell receptor beta chains listed below, sequenced in a study of OX40 agonist ivuxolimab in advanced cancers. The library came from the immunoSEQ multiplex PCR assay. TCRdb's version of the immuneACCESS table is confined to in-frame rearrangements and falls short of the full clone set. An unresolved V gene accounts for under half of the shortfall where checked; the remainder is of unknown origin. Within this sample are some 22,000 clones, with roughly 66% of them counted one time only. The top ten clones comprise approximately 18% of the sample. The source material was CD4+ or CD8+ T cells sorted from blood, sampled in a trial of the OX40 agonist ivuxolimab. The receptors shown here come from an adult with an advanced solid tumor such as melanoma, head and neck, liver or kidney cancer.

V gene TRBV7-3 combines with J gene TRBJ2-1; D perhaps matches TRBD2 (6 bases). CDR3 length equals 15 residues. V was cut by 2 bases and J by 3 bases, with 11 bases left in between. CDR1 and CDR2 from the germline V gene are SGHTA and FQGTGA. The CDR3 region is CASSLGLSDYNEQFF. The CDR3 region has the DNA TGTGCCAGCAGCTTAGGACTATCTGACTACAATGAGCAGTTCTTC.

The rearrangement uses TRBV11-1 and TRBJ1-2; TRBD1 matches at 8 bases. The CDR3 contains 14 residues. The germline V gene has CDR1 SGHAT and CDR2 FQDESV (reference sequence). Germline trimming cut 2 bases from V and 4 bases from J; bases unmatched to any gene: 3. The CDR3 DNA is TGTGCCAGCAGCTTAAGCGGACAGGGCTATGGCTACACCTTC. Translating it yields CASSLSGQGYGYTF.

The V call is TRBV9, the J call TRBJ2-2; D is undetermined. The CDR3 extends over 16 amino acids. Germline lookup yields CDR1 SGDLS and CDR2 YYNGEE. Trimming took off 3 bases at V and 1 base at J, with 13 bases between the two ends. The CDR3 region is CASSEVGHLNTGELFF. The CDR3 DNA is TGTGCCAGCAGCGAGGTTGGGCATCTGAACACCGGGGAGCTGTTTTTT. The whole variable domain, remainder taken from reference TRBV9 and TRBJ2-2, is DSGVTQTPKHLITATGQRVTLRCSPRSGDLSVYWYQQSLDQGLQFLIQYYNGEERAKGNILERFSAQQFPDLHSELNLSSLELGDSALYFCASSEVGHLNTGELFFGEGSRLTVL.

The V and J genes are TRBV29-1 and TRBJ2-2, with 12 bases that match TRBD1. V dropped 4 bases and J dropped 13; count of bases not matched to a gene: 10. Germline V gene lookup returns CDR1 SQVTM and CDR2 ANQGSEA. The CDR3 extends over 14 amino acids. CDR3 sequence (DNA): TGCAGCGTTGCACAGGGACAGGGGGCAAGTGGGCTGTTTTTT. Protein sequence: CSVAQGQGASGLFF.

The CDR3 DNA follows: TGTGCCAGCAGCACAACTATACGGACGACAGAAACCACAGATACGCAGTATTTT. Amino acid sequence: CASSTTIRTTETTDTQYF. The chain employs TRBV28 and TRBJ2-3, with D possibly TRBD1 on 5 matching bases. Germline V gene sequence: CDR1 MDHEN, CDR2 SYDVKM. Between the trimmed V and J ends, which lost 6 bases and 2 bases, there was a span of 24 bases. The CDR3 is made up of 18 amino acids.

The V call is TRBV4-1, the J call TRBJ2-3; TRBD2 might be the D (5 bases). The germline V gene encodes CDR1 MGHRA and CDR2 YSYEKL. The CDR3 length is 16 residues. V dropped 0 bases and J dropped 8 bases, with 18 bases sitting between them. CDR3: CASSQDSSEERGTQYF. The CDR3 bases are TGCGCCAGCAGCCAAGACTCCTCGGAGGAACGGGGTACGCAGTATTTT.

The genes are TRBV5-1 and TRBJ2-5; no firm D call. V gave up 1 base and J gave up 1 base, with 5 bases separating them. Germline V gene data show CDR1 as SGHRS and CDR2 as YFSETQ. CDR3 length: 13 amino acids. CDR3 sequence: CASSLSFQETQYF. CDR3 DNA: TGCGCCAGCAGCTTGAGCTTCCAAGAGACCCAGTACTTC.

This clone was picked up one time. The genes are TRBV9 and TRBJ1-2; the D is unclear. V was cut by 0 bases and J by 5 bases, with 8 bases left in between. Germline V gene lookup returns CDR1 SGDLS and CDR2 YYNGEE. CDR3 length: 13 amino acids. CDR3 region: CASSVDGKYGYTF. The CDR3, as DNA: TGTGCCAGCAGCGTAGACGGGAAATATGGCTACACCTTC.

This sequence joins TRBV5-4 and TRBJ2-1; 8 bases fit TRBD2. CDR1 SGHNT and CDR2 YYREEE come from the germline V gene (reference sequence). This CDR3 is built from 12 residues. Unmatched junction bases numbered 2, after V lost 4 bases and J lost 8 bases. Written as DNA, the CDR3 is TGTGCCAGCAGCGTGACTAGCGATGAGCAGTTCTTC. Translated, it gives CASSVTSDEQFF.

CDR3 DNA sequence: TGTGCCAGCAGTCCCAGGGGGAGATCTGGAAACACCATATATTTT. Amino acid sequence: CASSPRGRSGNTIYF. The J gene is TRBJ1-3, the V gene TRBV28, with 7 bases identical to TRBD1. J lost 1 base, V lost 5 bases, and 5 bases had no gene match. The CDR3 is 15 amino acids. Germline-derived CDR1 and CDR2 are MDHEN and SYDVKM.

The J gene is TRBJ1-2, the V gene TRBV5-1; tentatively, D is TRBD1 (5 bases). Trimming took 2 bases from V and 0 from J, leaving 8 bases between them. Looked up from germline, CDR1 is SGHRS and CDR2 is YFSETQ. The CDR3 length is 14 residues. Here the CDR3 DNA reads TGCGCCAGCAGCTTCAGGGAAGCTAACTATGGCTACACCTTC. It translates to CASSFREANYGYTF.

This chain uses TRBV10-3 with TRBJ2-7; perhaps TRBD1 as D (5 bases). This CDR3 has 13 amino acids. V was clipped by 0 bases and J by 5 bases, with 8 bases between them. Germline V gene sequence: CDR1 ENHRY, CDR2 SYGVKD. For the CDR3, the DNA is TGTGCCATCAGTGAGTCAGGGGCCCACGAGCAGTACTTC. This gives the protein CAISESGAHEQYF.

This chain connects TRBV25-1 to TRBJ2-5; 7 nucleotides line up with TRBD2. Per germline, CDR1 MGHDK and CDR2 SYGVNS. V lost 3 bases to trimming and J lost 2 bases; unmatched junction nucleotides: 6. The CDR3 is 15 residues long. The CDR3 bases are TGTGCCAGCAGTGATGGAACGGGGGGTCAAGAGACCCAGTACTTC. Translating it yields CASSDGTGGQETQYF.

The V call is TRBV5-1, the J call TRBJ2-3; a possible D gene is TRBD1 (6 bases). The CDR3 is 16 amino acids. V was cut by 0 bases and J by 4 bases, with 15 bases left in between. Per germline, CDR1 SGHRS and CDR2 YFSETQ. CDR3 nucleotide sequence: TGCGCCAGCAGCTTGGCCGTTAAGGGGGAACCAGATACGCAGTATTTT. Its translation: CASSLAVKGEPDTQYF.

The chain couples TRBV29-1 to TRBJ2-1; 7 bases map to TRBD1. The J segment lost 3 bases and the V segment lost 6 bases, leaving 5 bases of the junction unmatched. The length of the CDR3 is 13 residues. CDR1 and CDR2 (germline): SQVTM, ANQGSEA. The CDR3 protein is CSVGDSFYNEQFF. The CDR3 nucleotides read TGCAGCGTGGGGGACAGCTTCTACAATGAGCAGTTCTTC.

This chain links TRBV28 with TRBJ2-1, with D tentatively TRBD2 (5 bases). Trimming left V 3 bases short and J 3 bases short, with 9 bases between. The CDR3 has 14 residues. Germline CDR1 and CDR2: MDHEN and SYDVKM. The CDR3 loop reads CASSFRGLYNEQFF. DNA of the CDR3: TGTGCCAGCAGTTTCAGAGGGCTCTACAATGAGCAGTTCTTC.

The V and J genes are TRBV18 and TRBJ2-5, with TRBD1 identical over 11 bases. Germline V lookup: CDR1 KGHSH, CDR2 LQKENI. The CDR3 has 15 amino acids. Unmatched junction bases numbered 2, after V lost 1 base and J lost 4 bases. This chain's CDR3 is CASSPLGQGGETQYF. The DNA for the CDR3 is TGTGCCAGCTCACCACTGGGACAGGGGGGAGAGACCCAGTACTTC.

The V call is TRBV6-5, the J call TRBJ1-6; D uncertain. This CDR3 contains 15 residues. Per germline, CDR1 MNHEY and CDR2 SVGAGI. Trimming removed 4 bases at V and 0 bases at J, with 7 bases between. As DNA, the CDR3 is TGTGCCAGCAGTTCCCGCGGCTCCTATAATTCACCCCTCCACTTT. Its translation is CASSSRGSYNSPLHF.

This clone is labeled medium-sized. The chain uses TRBV7-3 and TRBJ2-3, with D perhaps given as TRBD1 or TRBD2 (5 bases each). Germline V lookup: CDR1 SGHTA, CDR2 FQGTGA. This CDR3 is built from 15 residues. V lost 1 base to trimming and J lost 1 base, with 9 bases between them. The CDR3 region has the DNA TGTGCCAGCAGCTTAATCCGGGGCGGCACAGATACGCAGTATTTT. It specifies CASSLIRGGTDTQYF.

The rearrangement joins TRBV9 to TRBJ2-1; a possible D gene is TRBD1 (6 bases). V lost 0 bases, J lost 1 base, and 11 bases lay in between. This CDR3 has 16 residues. Germline V gene sequence: CDR1 SGDLS, CDR2 YYNGEE. CDR3 amino acids: CASSVGTEKSYNEQFF. In DNA form, the CDR3 reads TGTGCCAGCAGCGTAGGGACAGAAAAATCCTACAATGAGCAGTTCTTC.

The chain combines TRBV7-3 with TRBJ2-7; 8 nucleotides match TRBD1. Trimming cost V 5 bases and J 1 base; bases outside gene matches: 10. Germline CDR1 reads SGHTA; CDR2 reads FQGTGA. The CDR3 consists of 16 residues. For the CDR3, the DNA is TGTGCCAGCAGCGCCTACCAGGGGGCCGGGTCCTACGAGCAGTACTTC. Its protein product is CASSAYQGAGSYEQYF. Looking up the rest from reference TRBV7-3 and TRBJ2-7 gives the full variable domain: GAGVSQTPSNKVTEKGKYVELRCDPISGHTALYWYRQSLGQGPEFLIYFQGTGAADDSGLPNDRFFAVRPEGSVSTLKIQRTERGDSAVYLCASSAYQGAGSYEQYFGPGTRLTVT.

Here the CDR3 reads CASSLEAGGEDIQYF. The CDR3 region has the DNA TGTGCCAGCAGCTTAGAGGCGGGGGGCGAGGACATTCAGTACTTC. The V call is TRBV7-6, the J call TRBJ2-4; 8 nucleotides line up with TRBD2. CDR3 length: 15 residues. With V trimmed by 1 base and J by 8 bases, 7 bases remained unmatched. The V gene's germline CDR1 is SGHVS and CDR2 FNYEAQ.

J is TRBJ1-5 and V is TRBV7-9; D not resolved. The CDR3 contains 15 residues. V lost 3 bases to trimming and J lost 8 bases, with 17 bases between them. Germline V gives CDR1 SEHNR, CDR2 FQNEAQ (reference sequence). This chain's CDR3 is CASSLVSVPGEPQHF. CDR3 sequence (DNA): TGTGCCAGCAGCTTGGTGTCCGTGCCCGGTGAGCCCCAGCATTTT.

This chain connects TRBV28 to TRBJ2-1; 14 positions agree with TRBD2. CDR1 and CDR2 (germline): MDHEN, SYDVKM. There are 15 residues in the CDR3. The V segment lost 7 bases and the J segment 12 bases; nucleotides outside the gene matches: 11. CDR3 sequence (DNA): TGTGCCAGCATGCACGTGACTAGCGGGGGGGAAGGGCAGTTCTTC. Its protein product is CASMHVTSGGEGQFF.

The chain combines TRBV19 with TRBJ2-7; 8 nucleotides agree with TRBD1. Germline V gives CDR1 LNHDA, CDR2 SQIVND (reference sequence). V trimming: 9 bases; J trimming: 5 bases; junction bases outside the gene matches: 6. The CDR3 contains 12 residues. In DNA form, the CDR3 reads TGTGCCAGCCGGACAGGGCCGAACGAGCAGTACTTC. Its protein is CASRTGPNEQYF.

The rearrangement joins TRBV9 to TRBJ2-2; no reliable D call. CDR3 size: 16 residues. V dropped 6 bases and J dropped 1 base, with 16 bases sitting between them. Germline assignment: CDR1 SGDLS and CDR2 YYNGEE. This CDR3 is CASNSVEDLNTGELFF. CDR3 sequence (DNA): TGTGCCAGCAACTCCGTGGAAGACTTGAACACCGGGGAGCTGTTTTTT.

The chain combines TRBV18 with TRBJ1-5; D gene ambiguous. This CDR3 contains 14 residues. Germline values: CDR1 KGHSH, CDR2 LQKENI. V shed 5 bases and J shed 5 bases, with 13 bases lying between them. The CDR3 region is CASSIDYSYQPQHF. The CDR3 region has the DNA TGTGCCAGCTCAATTGATTACTCGTATCAGCCCCAGCATTTT.

This clone was seen only a few times. The gene calls are TRBV11-2 and TRBJ2-7; D is possibly TRBD1 or TRBD2 (6 bases each). The CDR3 totals 13 residues. Trimming removed 8 bases at V and 4 bases at J, with 15 bases between. From germline, CDR1 is SGHAT and CDR2 FQNNGV. Here the CDR3 DNA reads TGTGCCAGCGCGTGGGGGGCCGGATACGAGCAGTACTTC. Amino acids: CASAWGAGYEQYF.

Only a few counts were recorded for this clone. The chain couples TRBV7-3 to TRBJ2-1, with 10 bases that match TRBD2. Germline V CDR1 and CDR2: SGHTA, FQGTGA. This CDR3 region has 16 residues. The V gene end was trimmed by 5 bases and the J gene end by 9 bases; junction bases not matched to a gene: 13. The CDR3 DNA is TGTGCCAGCAGCCCGGGGAGCGGGGGGGCCGGGAGTGAGCAGTTCTTC. This translates into CASSPGSGGAGSEQFF.

This clone was counted only a few times. The V and J genes are TRBV4-1 and TRBJ2-3; D remains unclear. This CDR3 spans 13 amino acids. Trimming shortened V by 1 base and J by 8 bases, and 10 bases separated the two germline ends. Germline V lookup: CDR1 MGHRA, CDR2 YSYEKL. CDR3 bases: TGCGCCAGCAGCCAAGCCCTTGTCGGTACGCAGTATTTT. Translation gives CASSQALVGTQYF.